One TCR beta chain is described in this entry. Original data processing: Reference gene primer amplification gave nucleated cell count estimates. This table comes from immunoSEQ multiplex PCR, and its TCRdb copy is limited to in-frame clones, with some not included. V, J and clone size are taken as reported in that table, and D and trimming were inferred from the DNA itself. The table includes 250,000 to 350,000 clones, roughly 90% detected once. The sample originates from a study of blood T cell repertoires in COVID-19. Looking at the study overall: Donors in the United States, Italy and Spain gave samples during acute or convalescent COVID-19. PBMCs, B-cell-depleted T cells, or T cells provided the cDNA or gDNA that made up the material.

J was trimmed by 6 bases and V by 4 bases; bases with no gene match: 7. Germline values: CDR1 MDHEN, CDR2 SYDVKM. This CDR3 is built from 17 residues. This TCR came from a woman aged 50 to 60 with active or convalescent COVID-19. The chain uses TRBV28 and TRBJ2-2; TRBD2 matches at 14 bases. Sample: peripheral blood. The CDR3 here is CASSYPGTSGSPGELFF. The CDR3 DNA follows: TGTGCCAGCAGTTACCCCGGGACTAGCGGGAGTCCCGGGGAGCTGTTTTTT.